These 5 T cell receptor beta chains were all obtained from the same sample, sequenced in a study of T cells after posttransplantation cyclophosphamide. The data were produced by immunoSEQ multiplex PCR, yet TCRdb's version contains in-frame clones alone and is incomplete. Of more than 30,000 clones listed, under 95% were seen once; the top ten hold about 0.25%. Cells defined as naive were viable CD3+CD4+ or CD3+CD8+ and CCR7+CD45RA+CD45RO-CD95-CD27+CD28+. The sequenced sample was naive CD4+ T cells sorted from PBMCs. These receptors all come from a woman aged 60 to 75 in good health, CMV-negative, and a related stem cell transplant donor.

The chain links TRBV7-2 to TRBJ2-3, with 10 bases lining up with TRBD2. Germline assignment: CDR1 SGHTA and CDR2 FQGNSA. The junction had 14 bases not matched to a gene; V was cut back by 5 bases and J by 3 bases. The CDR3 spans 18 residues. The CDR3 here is CASSPRTSGDRWTDTQYF. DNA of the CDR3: TGTGCCAGCAGCCCCAGGACTAGCGGAGACCGCTGGACAGATACGCAGTATTTT.

CDR3 bases: TGTGCCAGCACCTCTAGACCTAAATCAGAGACCCAGTACTTC. This translates into CASTSRPKSETQYF. This chain links TRBV2 with TRBJ2-5; D unresolved. The ends were cut back, 7 bases at V and 4 bases at J, with 16 bases in the middle. In germline, CDR1 is SNHLY, CDR2 FYNNEI. The length of the CDR3 is 14 residues.

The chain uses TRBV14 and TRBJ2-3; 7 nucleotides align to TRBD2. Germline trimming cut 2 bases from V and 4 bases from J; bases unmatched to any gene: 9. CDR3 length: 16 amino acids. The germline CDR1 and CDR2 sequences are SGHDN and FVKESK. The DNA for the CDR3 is TGTGCCAGCAGCCAAAGGGGCGGGGGAAGCGCAGATACGCAGTATTTT. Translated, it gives CASSQRGGGSADTQYF.

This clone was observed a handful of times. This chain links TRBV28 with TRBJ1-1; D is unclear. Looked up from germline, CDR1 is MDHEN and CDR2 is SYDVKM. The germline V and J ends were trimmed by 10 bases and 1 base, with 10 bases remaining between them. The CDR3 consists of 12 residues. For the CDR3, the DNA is TGTGCCATCGTACAGCCGAACACTGAAGCTTTCTTT. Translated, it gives CAIVQPNTEAFF.

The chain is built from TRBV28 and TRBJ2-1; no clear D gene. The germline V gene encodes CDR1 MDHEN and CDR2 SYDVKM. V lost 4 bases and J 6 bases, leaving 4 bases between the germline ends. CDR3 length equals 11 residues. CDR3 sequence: CASSSLNEQFF. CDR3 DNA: TGTGCCAGCAGTTCCCTCAATGAGCAGTTCTTC. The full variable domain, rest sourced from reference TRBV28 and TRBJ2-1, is DVKVTQSSRYLVKRTGEKVFLECVQDMDHENMFWYRQDPGLGLRLIYFSYDVKMKEKGDIPEGYSVSREKKERFSLILESASTNQTSMYLCASSSLNEQFFGPGTRLTVL.